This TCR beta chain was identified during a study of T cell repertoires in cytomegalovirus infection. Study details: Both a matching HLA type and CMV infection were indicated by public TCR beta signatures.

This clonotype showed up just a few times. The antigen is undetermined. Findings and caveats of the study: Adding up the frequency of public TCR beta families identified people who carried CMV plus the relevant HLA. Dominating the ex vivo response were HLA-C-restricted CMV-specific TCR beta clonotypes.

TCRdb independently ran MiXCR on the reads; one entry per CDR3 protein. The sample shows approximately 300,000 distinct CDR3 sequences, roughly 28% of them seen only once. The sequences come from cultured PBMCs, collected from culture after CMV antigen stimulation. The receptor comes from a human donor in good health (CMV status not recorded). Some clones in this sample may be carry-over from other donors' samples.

CDR3 amino acids: CASSQTAQSQYF. The DNA of the CDR3 is TGTGCCAGCAGCCAGACAGCTCAGTCCCAGTACTTC. The chain joins TRBV7-9 to TRBJ2-5; D perhaps matches TRBD1 (5 bases). The CDR3 has 12 amino acids. The germline gives CDR1 SEHNR, CDR2 FQNEAQ (reference sequence). V was pared by 5 bases and J by 9 bases, with 13 bases between.